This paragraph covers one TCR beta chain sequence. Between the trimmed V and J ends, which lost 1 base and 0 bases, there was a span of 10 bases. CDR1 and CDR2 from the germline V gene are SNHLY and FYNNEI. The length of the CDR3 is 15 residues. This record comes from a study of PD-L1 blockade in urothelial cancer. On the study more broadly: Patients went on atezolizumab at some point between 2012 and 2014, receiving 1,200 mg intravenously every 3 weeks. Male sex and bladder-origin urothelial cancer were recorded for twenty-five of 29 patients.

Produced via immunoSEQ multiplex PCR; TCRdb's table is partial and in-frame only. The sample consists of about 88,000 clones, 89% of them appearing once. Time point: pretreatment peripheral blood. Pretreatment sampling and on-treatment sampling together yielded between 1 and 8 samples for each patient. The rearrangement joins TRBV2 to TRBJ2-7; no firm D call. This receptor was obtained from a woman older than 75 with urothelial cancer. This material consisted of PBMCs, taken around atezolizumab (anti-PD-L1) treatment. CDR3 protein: CASSEGLLSSYEQYF. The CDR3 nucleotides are TGTGCCAGCAGTGAAGGCCTCCTTAGCTCCTACGAGCAGTACTTC.